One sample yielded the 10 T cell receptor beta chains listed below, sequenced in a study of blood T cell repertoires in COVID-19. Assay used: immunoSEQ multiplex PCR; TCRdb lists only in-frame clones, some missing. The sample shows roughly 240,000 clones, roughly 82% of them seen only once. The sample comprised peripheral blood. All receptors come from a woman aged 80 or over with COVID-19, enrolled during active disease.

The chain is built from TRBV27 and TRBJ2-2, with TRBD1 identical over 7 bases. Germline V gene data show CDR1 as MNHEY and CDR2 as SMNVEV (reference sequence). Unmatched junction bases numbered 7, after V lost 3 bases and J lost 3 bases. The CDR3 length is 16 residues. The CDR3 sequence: CASSFRGTADTGELFF. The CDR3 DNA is TGTGCCAGCAGTTTTAGGGGGACAGCGGACACCGGGGAGCTGTTTTTT.

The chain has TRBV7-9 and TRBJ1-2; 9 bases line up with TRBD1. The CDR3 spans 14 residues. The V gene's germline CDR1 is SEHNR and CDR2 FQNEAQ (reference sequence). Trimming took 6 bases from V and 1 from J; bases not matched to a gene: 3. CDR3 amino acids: CASRRTGDNYGYTF. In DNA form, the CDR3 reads TGTGCCAGCAGGCGGACAGGGGATAACTATGGCTACACCTTC.

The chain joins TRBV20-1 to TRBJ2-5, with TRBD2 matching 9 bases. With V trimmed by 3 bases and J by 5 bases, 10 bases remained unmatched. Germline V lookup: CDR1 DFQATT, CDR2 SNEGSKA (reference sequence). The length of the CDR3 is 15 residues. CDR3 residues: CSASPTAGGRETQYF. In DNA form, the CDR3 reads TGCAGTGCTAGTCCGACAGCGGGGGGCCGGGAGACCCAGTACTTC.

CDR3: CASSSSGTEPIYGYTF. The CDR3 bases are TGTGCCAGCAGTTCCTCCGGGACAGAACCTATCTATGGCTACACCTTC. V and J are TRBV28 and TRBJ1-2, with 7 bases fitting TRBD1. CDR3 length: 16 amino acids. V dropped 4 bases and J dropped 4; count of bases not matched to a gene: 12. Germline V gene lookup returns CDR1 MDHEN and CDR2 SYDVKM.

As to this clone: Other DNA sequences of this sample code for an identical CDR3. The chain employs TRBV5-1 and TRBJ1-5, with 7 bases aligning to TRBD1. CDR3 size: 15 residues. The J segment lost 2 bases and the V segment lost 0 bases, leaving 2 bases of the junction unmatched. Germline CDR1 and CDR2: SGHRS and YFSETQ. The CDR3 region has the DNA TGCGCCAGCAGCTTGGGACAGGGCGGCAATCAGCCCCAGCATTTT. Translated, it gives CASSLGQGGNQPQHF.

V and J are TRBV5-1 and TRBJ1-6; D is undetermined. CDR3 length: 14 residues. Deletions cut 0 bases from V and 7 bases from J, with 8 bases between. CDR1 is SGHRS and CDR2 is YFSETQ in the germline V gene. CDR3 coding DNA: TGCGCCAGCAGCTTGGGGCACCAAAATTCACCCCTCCACTTT. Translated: CASSLGHQNSPLHF.

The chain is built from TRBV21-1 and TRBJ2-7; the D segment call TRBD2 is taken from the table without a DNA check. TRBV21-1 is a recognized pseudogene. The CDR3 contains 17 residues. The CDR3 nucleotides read TGTGCCAGCAGCAAGCCCCGGGAGAGATCCTCCTCCTACGAGCAGTACGTC. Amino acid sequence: CASSKPRERSSSYEQYV.

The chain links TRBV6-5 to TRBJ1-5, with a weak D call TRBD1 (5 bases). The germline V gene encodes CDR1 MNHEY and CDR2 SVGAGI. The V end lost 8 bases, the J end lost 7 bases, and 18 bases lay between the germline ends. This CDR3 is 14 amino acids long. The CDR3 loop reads CASAQAGGDQPQHF. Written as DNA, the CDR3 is TGTGCCAGCGCCCAGGCGGGGGGGGACCAGCCCCAGCATTTT.

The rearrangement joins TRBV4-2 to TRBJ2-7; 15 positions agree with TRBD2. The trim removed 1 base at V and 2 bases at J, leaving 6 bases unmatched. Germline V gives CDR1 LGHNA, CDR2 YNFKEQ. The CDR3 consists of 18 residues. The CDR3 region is CASSQAGTSGGSAYEQYF. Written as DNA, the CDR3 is TGTGCCAGCAGCCAAGCCGGGACTAGCGGGGGGTCAGCCTACGAGCAGTACTTC.

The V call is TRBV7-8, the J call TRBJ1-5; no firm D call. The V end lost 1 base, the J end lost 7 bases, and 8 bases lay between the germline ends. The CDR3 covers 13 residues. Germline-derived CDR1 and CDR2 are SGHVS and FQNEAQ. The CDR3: CASSLGMRQPQHF. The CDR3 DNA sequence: TGTGCCAGCAGCTTAGGAATGCGGCAGCCCCAGCATTTT.